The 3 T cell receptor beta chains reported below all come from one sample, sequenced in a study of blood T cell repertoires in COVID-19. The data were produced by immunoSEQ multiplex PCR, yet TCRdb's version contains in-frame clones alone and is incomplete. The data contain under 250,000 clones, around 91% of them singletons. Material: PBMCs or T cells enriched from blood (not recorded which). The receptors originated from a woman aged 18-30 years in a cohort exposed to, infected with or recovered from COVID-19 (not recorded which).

For the CDR3, the DNA is TGTGCCAGCAGCCAAACAGTTTATAATTCACCCCTCCACTTT. It is translated as CASSQTVYNSPLHF. The chain joins TRBV3-1 (or the pseudogene TRBV3-2) to TRBJ1-6; D is unclear. Trimming stripped 2 bases from V and 4 bases from J, with 6 bases between. The germline V gene has CDR1 LGHDT and CDR2 YNNKEL (reference sequence). CDR3 size: 14 residues.

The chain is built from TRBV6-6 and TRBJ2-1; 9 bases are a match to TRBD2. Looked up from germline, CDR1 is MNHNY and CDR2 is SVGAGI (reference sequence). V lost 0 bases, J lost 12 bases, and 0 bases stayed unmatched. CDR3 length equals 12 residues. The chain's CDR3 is CASSYSTSGQFF. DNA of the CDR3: TGTGCCAGCAGTTACTCGACTAGCGGGCAGTTCTTC.

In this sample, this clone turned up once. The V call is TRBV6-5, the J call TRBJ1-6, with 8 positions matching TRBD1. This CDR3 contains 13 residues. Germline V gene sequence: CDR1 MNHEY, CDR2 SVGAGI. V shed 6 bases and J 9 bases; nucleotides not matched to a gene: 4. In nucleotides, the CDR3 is TGTGCCAGCAGCCAGGGGGCAGGTTCACCCCTCCACTTT. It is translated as CASSQGAGSPLHF.